This TCR beta chain was sequenced for a study of neurological immune-mediated disorders. This clonotype was found many times. Antigen specificity is unknown. Findings of the study overall: Expanded clones shared no CDR3 amino acid sequences across subjects, suggesting private repertoires in all groups.

For the unsorted libraries, 2 million PBMCs stored at -80 C served as input. 5'RACE generated cDNA with 10-nucleotide random UMIs. In each sequencing run, over 180 million TCR-beta sequences were generated from 15-18 subjects. TCRdb fed the 5' RACE reads into MiXCR, producing one record per CDR3 protein. The sample yields tens of thousands of distinct CDR3 sequences, roughly an eighth seen once. V was trimmed by 4 bases and J by 1 base, leaving 7 bases between them. The length of the CDR3 is 14 residues. From germline, CDR1 is SEHNR and CDR2 FQNEAQ (reference sequence). This TCR was recovered from a man between 60 and 75 years old in good health. The sequenced sample consisted of PBMCs. The chain has TRBV7-9 and TRBJ2-2; D is uncertain. The CDR3 nucleotides are TGTGCCAGCAGCTGGCGAGGGAACACCGGGGAGCTGTTTTTT. As protein: CASSWRGNTGELFF. Together with reference TRBV7-9 and TRBJ2-2, the CDR3 gives the full variable domain: DTGVSQNPRHKITKRGQNVTFRCDPISEHNRLYWYRQTLGQGPEFLTYFQNEAQLEKSRLLSDRFSAERPKGSFSTLEIQRTEQGDSAMYLCASSWRGNTGELFFGEGSRLTVL.